One and the same sample provided the 20 T cell receptor beta chains below, sequenced in a study of shared clonotypes between healthy human individuals. Clones were sequenced by immunoSEQ multiplex PCR, and TCRdb holds only the in-frame ones, with some missing. Among about 2.1 million clones, around 93% were seen once, and the ten largest hold 1.5% to 2%. Terminally differentiated effector memory CD45RA+ cells were excluded by CCR7 positive selection of CD45RO-negative cells. What was sequenced was naive CD8+ T cells from PBMCs. These receptors all stem from a man aged 18-30 years in good health. Some clones in this sample may be carry-over from other donors' samples.

The CDR3 reads CASSQGLAGGGNEQFF. The CDR3 DNA is TGTGCCAGCAGCCAAGGGCTAGCGGGAGGTGGAAATGAGCAGTTCTTC. J is TRBJ2-1 and V is TRBV28; 11 bases are shared with TRBD2. From germline, CDR1 is MDHEN and CDR2 SYDVKM. V was clipped by 6 bases and J by 7 bases; unmatched bases: 11. This CDR3 has 16 residues.

This sequence joins TRBV28 and TRBJ2-2; 9 nucleotides align to TRBD1. CDR1 MDHEN and CDR2 SYDVKM come from the germline V gene. Losses at the gene ends were 6 bases for V and 7 bases for J; bases not matched to a gene: 9. This CDR3 is 15 amino acids long. The CDR3 sequence is CASSRDRAIGGELFF. The CDR3 DNA reads as TGTGCCAGCAGCCGGGACAGGGCTATAGGCGGGGAGCTGTTTTTT.

The table lists this clone with a count of one. The chain employs TRBV4-2 and TRBJ2-7, with D uncertain. Germline-derived CDR1 and CDR2 are LGHNA and YNFKEQ. The germline V and J ends were trimmed by 2 bases and 2 bases, with 19 bases remaining between them. The CDR3 has 17 residues. CDR3 coding DNA: TGTGCCAGCAGCCAACCTACACCATTCGCCGAAACCTACGAGCAGTACTTC. This encodes CASSQPTPFAETYEQYF.

The J gene is TRBJ2-3, the V gene TRBV7-3, with TRBD2 matching over 10 bases. Germline V gives CDR1 SGHTA, CDR2 FQGTGA. J was trimmed by 2 bases and V by 3 bases; bases with no gene match: 2. The length of the CDR3 is 15 residues. In DNA form, the CDR3 reads TGTGCCAGCAGCTTGACTAGCGGGTACACAGATACGCAGTATTTT. This codes for CASSLTSGYTDTQYF. Full variable domain (outside the CDR3, taken from reference TRBV7-3 and TRBJ2-3): GAGVSQTPSNKVTEKGKYVELRCDPISGHTALYWYRQSLGQGPEFLIYFQGTGAADDSGLPNDRFFAVRPEGSVSTLKIQRTERGDSAVYLCASSLTSGYTDTQYFGPGTRLTVL.

The chain couples TRBV7-8 to TRBJ1-5, with a weak D call TRBD1 (6 bases). Germline CDR1 and CDR2: SGHVS and FQNEAQ. The CDR3 length is 18 residues. The V end was cut by 3 bases, the J end by 6 bases, with 24 bases between. CDR3 sequence: CASSLGHGTTAQRQPQHF. CDR3 bases: TGTGCCAGCAGCTTGGGACACGGCACGACCGCCCAGCGTCAGCCCCAGCATTTT.

The chain couples TRBV28 to TRBJ2-4; 8 bases are a match to TRBD1. CDR1 is MDHEN and CDR2 is SYDVKM in the germline V gene. V dropped 2 bases and J dropped 6; count of bases not matched to a gene: 3. This CDR3 has 14 amino acids. CDR3 sequence reads: CASSLGGQGNIQYF. DNA of the CDR3: TGTGCCAGCAGTTTAGGTGGACAGGGAAACATTCAGTACTTC.

The J gene is TRBJ2-7, the V gene TRBV29-1; weak D call: TRBD1 (6 bases). In germline, CDR1 is SQVTM, CDR2 ANQGSEA. Trimming shortened V by 5 bases and J by 4 bases, and 9 bases separated the two germline ends. The CDR3 sequence is 11 residues long. CDR3 DNA: TGCAGCGTTTACAGGGCGTACGAGCAGTACTTC. It yields the protein CSVYRAYEQYF.

The chain has TRBV7-3 and TRBJ2-7, with D possibly matching TRBD2 (6 bases). The CDR3 covers 15 residues. Germline CDR1 is SGHTA and CDR2 is FQGTGA. V lost 4 bases and J 7 bases, leaving 20 bases between the germline ends. CDR3 bases: TGTGCCAGCAGCTGGAGTGGGACTCCCTCAGAAGAGCAGTACTTC. Protein product: CASSWSGTPSEEQYF.

The V call is TRBV7-2, the J call TRBJ2-3, with a tentative D call TRBD2 (6 bases). V gave up 3 bases and J gave up 4 bases, with 8 bases separating them. Germline CDR1 and CDR2: SGHTA and FQGNSA. This CDR3 is 13 amino acids long. The CDR3 bases are TGTGCCAGCAGCTTCGGGGGTCCAGATACGCAGTATTTT. As protein: CASSFGGPDTQYF.

This sequence joins TRBV6-6 and TRBJ1-1, with D unclear. The germline V gene encodes CDR1 MNHNY and CDR2 SVGAGI (reference sequence). V dropped 2 bases and J dropped 1 base, with 14 bases sitting between them. This CDR3 has 16 residues. This CDR3 is CASSYPASTENTEAFF. The CDR3 coding sequence is TGTGCCAGCAGTTACCCCGCCTCGACGGAGAACACTGAAGCTTTCTTT.

This rearrangement joins TRBV2 to TRBJ2-1; a weak D match, TRBD2 (6 bases). The CDR3 loop spans 15 amino acids. V shed 3 bases and J shed 2 bases, with 11 bases lying between them. The germline CDR1 and CDR2 sequences are SNHLY and FYNNEI. DNA of the CDR3: TGTGCCAGCAGTGAGCCCGGGGGAGCCTACAATGAGCAGTTCTTC. Translation: CASSEPGGAYNEQFF.

To note about this clone: Other DNA variants within this sample encode the same CDR3. The chain carries TRBV28 and TRBJ2-7, with 10 bases fitting TRBD1. This CDR3 has 15 amino acids. V gave up 3 bases and J gave up 1 base; unmatched junction bases: 3. In germline, CDR1 is MDHEN, CDR2 SYDVKM. As DNA, the CDR3 is TGTGCCAGCAGTTTGATGGGACAGGGGTCCTACGAGCAGTACTTC. Its protein is CASSLMGQGSYEQYF.

This chain joins TRBV27 and TRBJ2-1; the D is unclear. This CDR3 has 13 amino acids. The V end was cut by 3 bases, the J end by 7 bases, with 10 bases between. The germline V gene has CDR1 MNHEY and CDR2 SMNVEV (reference sequence). Written as DNA, the CDR3 is TGTGCCAGCAGTTTTAAGGATATAAATGAGCAGTTCTTC. The encoded protein is CASSFKDINEQFF.

This clone appeared once. The CDR3 DNA reads TGTGCGACAGATACTGTAGGGGGGTTTGTATACGAGCAGTACTTC. Protein product: CATDTVGGFVYEQYF. This chain links TRBV6-1 with TRBJ2-7; the D gene could be TRBD1 or TRBD2 (6 bases each). The CDR3 is made up of 15 amino acids. Germline CDR1 reads MNHNS; CDR2 reads SASEGT.

The chain joins TRBV9 to TRBJ2-1; 9 bases align to TRBD2. From germline, CDR1 is SGDLS and CDR2 YYNGEE. Germline trimming cut 0 bases from V and 8 bases from J; bases unmatched to any gene: 6. This CDR3 comprises 15 residues. The CDR3 nucleotides read TGTGCCAGCAGCGTAGGTGATAGCGGGAGCTATGAGCAGTTCTTC. Protein product: CASSVGDSGSYEQFF.

This clone was observed a handful of times. The V call is TRBV7-9, the J call TRBJ1-2; 9 nucleotides align to TRBD1. Germline V lookup: CDR1 SEHNR, CDR2 FQNEAQ (reference sequence). The CDR3 runs to 14 residues. V trimming: 5 bases; J trimming: 6 bases; junction bases outside the gene matches: 7. Here the CDR3 reads CASSPIRDRDGYTF. CDR3 nucleotides: TGTGCCAGCAGCCCAATTAGGGACAGGGATGGCTACACCTTC.

This clone was counted once. At the DNA level, this CDR3 is encoded by other sequences in the same sample as well. V gene TRBV7-6 combines with J gene TRBJ2-7; a weak D match, TRBD2 (7 bases). CDR3 length: 14 amino acids. The germline V and J ends were trimmed by 3 bases and 3 bases, with 12 bases remaining between them. Germline lookup yields CDR1 SGHVS and CDR2 FNYEAQ. CDR3 bases: TGTGCCAGCAGCTTGGGAGGGGGTGTCTACGAGCAGTACTTC. Protein sequence: CASSLGGGVYEQYF.

The chain is built from TRBV25-1 and TRBJ2-6, with 8 bases that match TRBD2. The CDR3 extends over 17 amino acids. Germline V gene data show CDR1 as MGHDK and CDR2 as SYGVNS. With 7 bases clipped from V and 0 bases from J, the junction kept 8 bases outside the gene matches. The CDR3 protein is CASNSHGGDSGANVLTF. The CDR3 nucleotides read TGTGCCAGCAATTCTCACGGGGGGGACTCTGGGGCCAACGTCCTGACTTTC.

V usage is TRBV29-1 and J usage is TRBJ2-7; tentatively, D is TRBD1 or TRBD2 (5 bases each). Trimming stripped 4 bases from V and 3 bases from J, with 16 bases between. CDR1 and CDR2 (germline): SQVTM, ANQGSEA. CDR3 length equals 14 residues. CDR3 amino acids: CSVVGRGGRYEQYF. The DNA of the CDR3 is TGCAGCGTTGTCGGTCGGGGCGGGCGCTACGAGCAGTACTTC.

In regard to this clone: Other nucleotide sequences from this sample produce the same CDR3. J is TRBJ1-1 and V is TRBV4-2; TRBD1 matches at 7 bases. CDR3 length: 14 residues. Germline assignment: CDR1 LGHNA and CDR2 YNFKEQ. The ends lost 1 base at V and 4 bases at J; junction bases unmatched: 3. CDR3: CASSQGQGGTEAFF. CDR3 in DNA: TGTGCCAGCAGCCAAGGACAGGGAGGCACTGAAGCTTTCTTT.